What follows is one TCR beta chain and its context. This specimen belongs to a study of blood T cell repertoires in COVID-19. The trim removed 6 bases at V and 6 bases at J, leaving 11 bases unmatched. CDR3 length equals 15 residues. Per germline, CDR1 MDHEN and CDR2 SYDVKM. Some clones are missing from TCRdb's copy, which holds only in-frame ones; the method was immunoSEQ multiplex PCR. The sample holds roughly 250,000 clones; roughly 88% are singletons and the top ten take approximately 0.94%. The material sequenced was peripheral blood. V is TRBV28 and J is TRBJ1-2; TRBD1 agrees at 9 bases. This TCR was recovered from a human donor with COVID-19, enrolled during active disease. The donor label of this sample is uncertain. CDR3 DNA sequence: TGTGCCAGCAGCTCCCCTTACAGGGGGCAGGATGGCTACACCTTC. Its translation: CASSSPYRGQDGYTF.